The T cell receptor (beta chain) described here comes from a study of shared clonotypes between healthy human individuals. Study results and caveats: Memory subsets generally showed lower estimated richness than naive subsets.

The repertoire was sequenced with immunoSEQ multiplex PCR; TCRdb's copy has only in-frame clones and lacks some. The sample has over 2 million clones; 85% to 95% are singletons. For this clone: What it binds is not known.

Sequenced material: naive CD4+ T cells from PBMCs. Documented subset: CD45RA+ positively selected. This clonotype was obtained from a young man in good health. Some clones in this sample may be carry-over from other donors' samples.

The CDR3 loop reads CASSIPRGSGNTIYF. The CDR3 DNA reads as TGTGCCAGTAGTATACCCCGGGGCTCTGGAAACACCATATATTTT. The chain joins TRBV19 to TRBJ1-3; no clear D gene. The germline V gene has CDR1 LNHDA and CDR2 SQIVND (reference sequence). This CDR3 contains 15 residues. The V end lost 2 bases, the J end lost 0 bases, and 8 bases lay between the germline ends.